A single sample is the source of the 17 T cell receptor beta chains below, sequenced in a study of blood T cell repertoires in COVID-19. Some clones are missing from TCRdb's copy, which holds only in-frame ones; the method was immunoSEQ multiplex PCR. The profile covers 200,000 to 250,000 clones, with about four fifths appearing a single time and about 7.3% taken by the ten largest. Material: peripheral blood. These receptors came from a woman aged 50 to 60 with active or convalescent COVID-19.

The genes are TRBV6-4 and TRBJ1-1; D remains ambiguous. CDR1 MRHNA and CDR2 SNTAGT come from the germline V gene. The V end lost 0 bases, the J end lost 3 bases, and 11 bases lay between the germline ends. This CDR3 region has 15 residues. The CDR3 loop is CASSDSQGGHTEAFF. The CDR3 DNA follows: TGTGCCAGCAGTGACTCTCAAGGAGGCCACACTGAAGCTTTCTTT.

J is TRBJ1-1 and V is TRBV7-9; D is perhaps TRBD1 (6 bases). Germline-derived CDR1 and CDR2 are SEHNR and FQNEAQ (reference sequence). This CDR3 spans 14 amino acids. V was cut by 2 bases and J by 5 bases, with 12 bases left in between. CDR3 in amino acids: CASSLRLGGTEAFF. The DNA for the CDR3 is TGTGCCAGCAGCTTAAGGCTAGGGGGAACTGAAGCTTTCTTT.

The chain links TRBV2 to TRBJ1-3, with no clear D. Trimming removed 6 bases from V and 2 bases from J, with 11 bases in between. Germline V gene sequence: CDR1 SNHLY, CDR2 FYNNEI. The CDR3 has 14 amino acids. The CDR3 spells CASRRTLTGNTIYF. Written as DNA, the CDR3 is TGTGCCAGCAGGAGGACTCTGACTGGAAACACCATATATTTT.

The V call is TRBV6-5, the J call TRBJ1-6; the D is unclear. CDR1 and CDR2 (germline): MNHEY, SVGAGI. The germline V and J ends were trimmed by 0 bases and 7 bases, with 13 bases remaining between them. The CDR3 is made up of 16 amino acids. CDR3 sequence reads: CASSYSASGYNSPLHF. The CDR3 DNA reads as TGTGCCAGCAGTTACTCCGCCTCAGGTTACAATTCACCCCTCCACTTT.

This clone has a handful of counts. The genes are TRBV28 and TRBJ1-5, with unresolved D. V was cut by 8 bases and J by 0 bases, with 11 bases left in between. The CDR3 sequence is 14 residues long. In germline, CDR1 is MDHEN, CDR2 SYDVKM. DNA of the CDR3: TGTGCCAGCGATTGGCGGGATAGCAATCAGCCCCAGCATTTT. Its protein product is CASDWRDSNQPQHF.

V and J are TRBV4-1 and TRBJ1-4, with 7 bases aligning to TRBD1. The CDR3 consists of 15 residues. V gave up 5 bases and J gave up 5 bases; unmatched junction bases: 8. Germline V lookup: CDR1 MGHRA, CDR2 YSYEKL. The CDR3 DNA sequence: TGCGCCAGCAGCGCAATCGGGACAGAGAATGAAAAACTGTTTTTT. This encodes CASSAIGTENEKLFF.

J is TRBJ2-7 and V is TRBV18; D is possibly TRBD2 (7 bases). Deletions cut 4 bases from V and 5 bases from J, with 15 bases between. The CDR3 contains 14 residues. Germline loops: CDR1 KGHSH, CDR2 LQKENI. CDR3 residues: CASSLGGGRDEQYV. CDR3 coding DNA: TGTGCCAGCTCACTGGGAGGGGGTAGGGACGAGCAGTACGTC.

The chain is built from TRBV6-5 and TRBJ2-2; 11 nucleotides line up with TRBD1. The CDR3 has 14 residues. The V gene's germline CDR1 is MNHEY and CDR2 SVGAGI. V shed 6 bases, J shed 6 bases, and the junction held 3 bases outside the gene matches. The CDR3 DNA follows: TGTGCCAGCAGGGGGACAGGGGGAGCCGGGGAGCTGTTTTTT. Its translation: CASRGTGGAGELFF.

The chain combines TRBV7-5 with TRBJ1-5. TRBV7-5 is reported as a pseudogene. CDR3 size: 18 residues. For the CDR3, the DNA is TGTGTCAGAAGCTTGGCGACCTTCCAGAGGAATAGCAATCAGCCCCAGCATTTT. Translated: CVRSLATFQRNSNQPQHF.

The CDR3 is CASSVSGTGDSPLHF. In DNA form, the CDR3 reads TGTGCCAGCAGCGTAAGTGGGACAGGGGATTCACCCCTCCACTTT. J is TRBJ1-6 and V is TRBV9; 10 bases fit TRBD1. This CDR3 is built from 15 residues. Germline CDR1 and CDR2: SGDLS and YYNGEE. Germline trimming cut 1 base from V and 8 bases from J; bases unmatched to any gene: 3.

V usage is TRBV5-1 and J usage is TRBJ2-1; 8 nucleotides match TRBD2. Unmatched junction bases numbered 5, after V lost 2 bases and J lost 10 bases. CDR1 and CDR2 from the germline V gene are SGHRS and YFSETQ. The CDR3 loop spans 13 amino acids. DNA for the CDR3: TGCGCCAGCAGCTTTTCCAGCGGGGGCGAGCAGTTCTTC. Protein sequence: CASSFSSGGEQFF.

This rearrangement joins TRBV29-1 to TRBJ2-4, with TRBD2 matching over 12 bases. Germline CDR1 SQVTM, CDR2 ANQGSEA. J was trimmed by 7 bases and V by 1 base; bases with no gene match: 8. The length of the CDR3 is 16 residues. CDR3 bases: TGCAGCGTTGAAGGGGCTAGCGGGAGGGCCGGGAACATTCAGTACTTC. This sequence encodes CSVEGASGRAGNIQYF.

The rearrangement joins TRBV7-3 to TRBJ1-6, with D unclear. V was pared by 5 bases and J by 10 bases, with 12 bases between. The CDR3 totals 13 residues. Germline V gene lookup returns CDR1 SGHTA and CDR2 FQGTGA. CDR3 sequence: CASSQRTGSPLHF. CDR3 bases: TGTGCCAGCAGCCAAAGGACGGGATCACCCCTCCACTTT.

The chain is built from TRBV6-4 and TRBJ2-2; a possible D gene is TRBD2 (6 bases). Germline CDR1 and CDR2: MRHNA and SNTAGT. Trimming cost V 5 bases and J 7 bases, with 11 bases left between them. The CDR3 has 13 residues. Here the CDR3 reads CASSQTGGGELFF. The CDR3 nucleotides are TGTGCCAGCAGTCAAACCGGGGGCGGGGAGCTGTTTTTT.

This clone has just one count. The chain couples TRBV5-4 to TRBJ2-3, with D uncertain. Trimming left V 4 bases short and J 0 bases short, with 18 bases between. This CDR3 has 17 amino acids. Germline V CDR1 and CDR2: SGHNT, YYREEE (reference sequence). This chain's CDR3 is CASSARARPTSTDTQYF. The CDR3 nucleotides read TGTGCCAGCAGCGCTCGAGCGAGGCCGACTAGCACAGATACGCAGTATTTT.

V and J are TRBV6-1 and TRBJ2-7; D is perhaps TRBD1 (5 bases). Trimming removed 3 bases at V and 7 bases at J, with 13 bases between. The CDR3 covers 13 residues. Germline-derived CDR1 and CDR2 are MNHNS and SASEGT. CDR3 amino acids: CASSERRGLEQYV. DNA for the CDR3: TGTGCCAGCAGTGAGCGTAGGGGCCTGGAGCAGTACGTC.

V is TRBV19 and J is TRBJ1-5; D might be TRBD1 (6 bases). The V end was cut by 1 base, the J end by 6 bases, with 16 bases between. This CDR3 is built from 16 residues. Germline-derived CDR1 and CDR2 are LNHDA and SQIVND (reference sequence). CDR3 sequence (DNA): TGTGCCAGTAGTATAGGGGCTCGGGGGGCGGCTCAGCCCCAGCATTTT. Residues: CASSIGARGAAQPQHF.